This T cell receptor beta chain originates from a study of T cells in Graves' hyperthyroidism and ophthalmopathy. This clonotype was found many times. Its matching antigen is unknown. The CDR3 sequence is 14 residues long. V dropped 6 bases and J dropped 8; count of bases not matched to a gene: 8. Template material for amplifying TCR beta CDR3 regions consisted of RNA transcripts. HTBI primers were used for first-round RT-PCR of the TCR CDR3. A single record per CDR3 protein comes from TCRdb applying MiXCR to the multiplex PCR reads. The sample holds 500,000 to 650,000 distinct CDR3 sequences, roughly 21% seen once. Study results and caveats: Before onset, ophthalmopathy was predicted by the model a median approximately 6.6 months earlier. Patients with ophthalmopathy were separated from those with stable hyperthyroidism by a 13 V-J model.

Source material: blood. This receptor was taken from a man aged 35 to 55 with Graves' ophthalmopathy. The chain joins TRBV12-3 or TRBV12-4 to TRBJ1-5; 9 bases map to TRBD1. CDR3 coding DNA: TGTGCCAGCAGCCAGACAGGGGGAGTGAAGCCCCAGCATTTT. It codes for CASSQTGGVKPQHF.